Listed below are T cell receptor beta chains from one sample, sequenced in a study of T cells after yellow fever vaccination. TCRdb ran MiXCR on the 5' RACE reads and lists one entry per CDR3 protein. The table lists tens of thousands of distinct CDR3 sequences, roughly 7.5% of them singletons. The source material was CD8+ T cells sorted from PBMCs, sampled roughly 14 days after the first yellow fever vaccination. The receptors stem from a man aged 18 to 35 who received the YFV17D yellow fever vaccine. The CDR3 runs from the conserved cysteine through the conserved F or W. A D gene is named only where the DNA matches it firmly. Clone size is given for some rows only: seen once, a few or many times, or a class if the clone is expanded.

clone_size j_call v_call d_call cdr3_aa cdr3_nt
many TRBJ1-5 TRBV6-1 - CAIGVNYGSNQPQHF TGTGCCATCGGGGTCAATTACGGGAGCAATCAGCCCCAGCATTTT
few TRBJ1-5 TRBV4-3 - CASSQGFGGSQPQHF TGCGCCAGCAGCCAAGGGTTCGGGGGAAGTCAGCCCCAGCATTTT
many TRBJ1-2 TRBV4-1 - CASSQETANYGYTF TGCGCCAGCAGCCAAGAGACCGCCAACTATGGCTACACCTTC
many TRBJ2-4 TRBV7-9 - CASSLLEENIQYF TGTGCCAGCAGCCTACTCGAGGAAAACATTCAGTACTTC
- TRBJ2-5 TRBV5-4 TRBD2 CASSSVLAGGLQETQYF TGTGCCAGCAGCTCGGTACTAGCGGGGGGGCTCCAAGAGACCCAGTACTTC
many TRBJ2-5 TRBV7-3 - CASSLGGAESETQYF TGTGCCAGCAGCTTAGGAGGTGCAGAATCGGAGACCCAGTACTTC
few TRBJ1-4 TRBV4-3 - CASSQTLQGATNEKLFF TGCGCCAGCAGCCAAACATTGCAGGGAGCAACTAATGAAAAACTGTTTTTT
- TRBJ2-3 TRBV27 - CASNIAESSTDTQYF TGTGCCAGCAACATAGCGGAGTCTAGCACAGATACGCAGTATTTT
many TRBJ2-1 TRBV6-2/TRBV6-3 - CASSYSGPPDNEQFF TGTGCCAGCAGTTACAGCGGGCCCCCCGACAATGAGCAGTTCTTC
many TRBJ2-2 TRBV7-9 - CASSLALRLNTGELFF TGTGCCAGCAGCTTAGCTCTCCGGCTGAACACCGGGGAGCTGTTTTTT
many TRBJ2-7 TRBV4-1 - CASSQERGYEQYF TGCGCCAGCAGCCAAGAGAGGGGCTACGAGCAGTACTTC
many TRBJ1-1 TRBV5-4 - CASRAETSEAFF TGTGCCAGCAGGGCTGAGACCTCTGAAGCTTTCTTT
many TRBJ2-2 TRBV19 - CASIHNTGELFF TGTGCCAGTATCCACAACACCGGGGAGCTGTTTTTT
many TRBJ2-5 TRBV6-5 TRBD1 CASSYRTGERPETQYF TGTGCCAGCAGTTACCGGACAGGGGAGAGGCCAGAGACCCAGTACTTC
many TRBJ2-2 TRBV4-3 - CASSQNPGRLFF TGCGCCAGCAGCCAAAACCCGGGACGGCTGTTTTTT
many TRBJ2-7 TRBV10-3 TRBD1 CAISAGTAQGYEQYF TGTGCCATCAGTGCCGGGACAGCGCAGGGGTACGAGCAGTACTTC